One and the same sample provided the 20 T cell receptor beta chains below, sequenced in a study of shared T cell receptors in the human thymus. Sequenced by immunoSEQ multiplex PCR; TCRdb stores in-frame clones only, minus some. The sample holds almost 550,000 clones, approximately 80% seen once. These records were also assigned to another study, of human thymus T cells.

Sequenced: thymocytes. Receptors originate from a boy younger than two with a congenital heart defect.

V and J are TRBV4-2 and TRBJ2-7, with a possible D match to TRBD2 (6 bases). The ends were cut back, 4 bases at V and 7 bases at J, with 26 bases in the middle. Germline assignment: CDR1 LGHNA and CDR2 YNFKEQ. This CDR3 region has 17 residues. Here the CDR3 DNA reads TGTGCCAGCAGCCCCAATCGGGAGTCCGGGACTCGCTATGAGCAGTACTTC. It specifies CASSPNRESGTRYEQYF.

The chain has TRBV2 and TRBJ2-5, with D possibly being TRBD1 (5 bases). Germline lookup yields CDR1 SNHLY and CDR2 FYNNEI. This CDR3 is built from 15 residues. Trimming removed 6 bases from V and 5 bases from J, with 19 bases in between. The CDR3 nucleotides read TGTGCCAGCAGGGCTAAACAGGACACCGGGGAGACCCAGTACTTC. This gives the protein CASRAKQDTGETQYF.

V usage is TRBV11-2 and J usage is TRBJ2-1; 9 bases align to TRBD2. Trimming removed 0 bases from V and 5 bases from J; junction bases left unmatched: 8. Germline CDR1 and CDR2: SGHAT and FQNNGV. This CDR3 is 17 amino acids long. The CDR3 DNA is TGTGCCAGCAGCTTAGATCCCCGGACTAGCGAGAACAATGAGCAGTTCTTC. It codes for CASSLDPRTSENNEQFF.

The chain carries TRBV4-1 and TRBJ2-4; tentative D call: TRBD2 (6 bases). Germline V gene data show CDR1 as MGHRA and CDR2 as YSYEKL. V was cut by 4 bases and J by 6 bases, with 16 bases left in between. CDR3 length: 15 residues. CDR3 bases: TGCGCCAGCAGCCGCCTATCGGGAGACGCAAACATTCAGTACTTC. Translating gives CASSRLSGDANIQYF.

The chain's CDR3 is CASSWGGTAHEQYF. CDR3 in DNA: TGTGCCAGCAGCTGGGGGGGGACCGCACACGAGCAGTACTTC. V and J are TRBV13 and TRBJ2-7; 7 bases are shared with TRBD2. The J segment lost 5 bases and the V segment lost 4 bases, leaving 8 bases of the junction unmatched. CDR1 and CDR2 (germline): PRHDT, FYEKMQ (reference sequence). This CDR3 spans 14 amino acids.

The table lists this clone with a count of one. The junction does not match germline at one end; this may be a read error. Other nucleotide sequences from this sample produce the same CDR3. The chain employs TRBV6-5 and TRBJ2-2; no firm D call. This CDR3 has 16 residues. Germline assignment: CDR1 MNHEY and CDR2 SVGAGI. The CDR3 loop is CASSYSLSANTGELFF. The CDR3 region has the DNA TGTGCCAGCAGCTACTCGCTGAGCGCGAACACCGGGGAGCTGTTTTTT.

The V gene is TRBV14, the J gene TRBJ1-2, with no clear D. This CDR3 has 12 amino acids. Germline V lookup: CDR1 SGHDN, CDR2 FVKESK. V was cut by 7 bases and J by 12 bases, with 18 bases left in between. CDR3 sequence: CASTHRGLPDTF. In DNA, the CDR3 is TGTGCCAGCACCCACCGCGGGCTGCCGGACACCTTC.

A single count supports this clone. The chain joins TRBV7-8 to TRBJ1-5; 7 nucleotides match TRBD1. Germline V lookup: CDR1 SGHVS, CDR2 FQNEAQ. The V segment lost 5 bases and the J segment 3 bases; nucleotides outside the gene matches: 16. The CDR3 loop spans 18 amino acids. The CDR3 nucleotides are TGTGCCAGCAGCCCCGCCCGGGACAGCCGTTATAACAATCAGCCCCAGCATTTT. This gives the protein CASSPARDSRYNNQPQHF.

This chain joins TRBV5-1 and TRBJ2-3, with D perhaps matching TRBD1 (5 bases). The V gene lost 1 base and the J gene lost 4 bases, with 16 bases spanning the gap. Germline assignment: CDR1 SGHRS and CDR2 YFSETQ. This CDR3 is 16 amino acids long. CDR3 loop: CASSLRAGILPDTQYF. As DNA, the CDR3 is TGCGCCAGCAGCTTGAGGGCAGGGATCCTTCCAGATACGCAGTATTTT.

The chain has TRBV4-3 and TRBJ1-2; 7 bases are shared with TRBD1. This CDR3 has 21 residues. Germline lookup yields CDR1 LGHNA and CDR2 YSLEER. V lost 0 bases, J lost 0 bases, and 19 bases stayed unmatched. CDR3 region: CASSQDLTPKIPTGSNYGYTF. In nucleotides, the CDR3 is TGCGCCAGCAGCCAAGATTTAACCCCAAAGATCCCGACAGGGTCTAACTATGGCTACACCTTC.

The rearrangement joins TRBV18 to TRBJ2-3; 7 nucleotides agree with TRBD2. The V segment lost 0 bases and the J segment 6 bases; nucleotides outside the gene matches: 9. Germline V gene data show CDR1 as KGHSH and CDR2 as LQKENI. The CDR3 sequence is 16 residues long. CDR3 loop: CASSPPKAGATDTQYF. CDR3 in DNA: TGTGCCAGCTCACCACCTAAGGCGGGAGCAACCGATACGCAGTATTTT.

The J gene is TRBJ2-7, the V gene TRBV7-2; TRBD2 matches at 7 bases. In germline, CDR1 is SGHTA, CDR2 FQGNSA. The V segment lost 1 base and the J segment 11 bases; nucleotides outside the gene matches: 17. The CDR3 is 16 amino acids. CDR3 in amino acids: CASSLGAASGPPGEYF. Here the CDR3 DNA reads TGTGCCAGCAGCTTAGGGGCGGCTAGCGGCCCCCCTGGGGAGTACTTC.

The chain has TRBV7-2 and TRBJ2-3; 12 positions agree with TRBD2. The junction had 4 bases not matched to a gene; V was cut back by 10 bases and J by 2 bases. Germline CDR1 and CDR2: SGHTA and FQGNSA. The CDR3 length is 14 residues. The CDR3 nucleotides read TGTGCCATTCCTAGCGGGAGGGCCACAGATACGCAGTATTTT. This encodes CAIPSGRATDTQYF.

V gene TRBV19 combines with J gene TRBJ1-5, with 9 bases fitting TRBD1. The length of the CDR3 is 18 residues. Germline CDR1 LNHDA, CDR2 SQIVND (reference sequence). Trimming removed 2 bases from V and 2 bases from J; junction bases left unmatched: 10. The CDR3 is CASSIKSVGDRGNQPQHF. Written as DNA, the CDR3 is TGTGCCAGTAGTATAAAGTCCGTCGGGGACAGGGGCAATCAGCCCCAGCATTTT. Supplemented by reference TRBV19 and TRBJ1-5, the full variable domain reads DGGITQSPKYLFRKEGQNVTLSCEQNLNHDAMYWYRQDPGQGLRLIYYSQIVNDFQKGDIAEGYSVSREKKESFPLTVTSAQKNPTAFYLCASSIKSVGDRGNQPQHFGDGTRLSIL.

The chain employs TRBV5-1 and TRBJ2-1; D might be TRBD1 (5 bases). Trimming pared 4 bases from V and 10 bases from J, leaving 12 bases between. Looked up from germline, CDR1 is SGHRS and CDR2 is YFSETQ. This CDR3 spans 12 amino acids. The CDR3 region is CASSPWGLEQFF. The CDR3, as DNA: TGCGCCAGCAGCCCCTGGGGCCTAGAGCAGTTCTTC.

The chain uses TRBV30 and TRBJ2-7; D may be TRBD2 (5 bases). Between the trimmed V and J ends, which lost 2 bases and 0 bases, there was a span of 11 bases. This CDR3 comprises 14 residues. From germline, CDR1 is GTSNPN and CDR2 SVGIG (reference sequence). The CDR3 region is CAWSQVAGSYEQYF. CDR3 DNA: TGTGCCTGGAGTCAAGTGGCGGGCTCCTACGAGCAGTACTTC.

The rearrangement uses TRBV12-2 and TRBJ1-1; no check of the table's D call, TRBD1, against the DNA was made. TRBV12-2 is a documented pseudogene. The CDR3 has 15 residues. The CDR3 sequence is CASRSPGDMNTEAFF. DNA of the CDR3: TGTGCAAGTCGCTCCCCAGGGGACATGAACACTGAAGCTTTCTTT.

The chain links TRBV27 to TRBJ2-6, with TRBD1 as a possible D gene (6 bases). The CDR3 runs to 18 residues. V was cut by 6 bases and J by 3 bases, with 21 bases left in between. The V gene's germline CDR1 is MNHEY and CDR2 SMNVEV (reference sequence). The CDR3 spells CASRPSRGQPGGANVLTF. The CDR3 DNA follows: TGTGCCAGCAGACCCAGCCGAGGACAGCCCGGTGGGGCCAACGTCCTGACTTTC.

The rearrangement uses TRBV30 and TRBJ1-3; 8 bases are shared with TRBD1. The ends lost 7 bases at V and 0 bases at J; junction bases unmatched: 14. The CDR3 loop spans 17 amino acids. From germline, CDR1 is GTSNPN and CDR2 SVGIG (reference sequence). Written as DNA, the CDR3 is TGTGCCTCACGACAGGGGAGGGATCCCAGCTCTGGAAACACCATATATTTT. It is translated as CASRQGRDPSSGNTIYF.

This chain connects TRBV28 to TRBJ1-2; 8 bases line up with TRBD1. Unmatched junction bases numbered 11, after V lost 6 bases and J lost 5 bases. This CDR3 comprises 15 residues. Germline-derived CDR1 and CDR2 are MDHEN and SYDVKM. The CDR3 coding sequence is TGTGCCAGCAGATGGGTTGACAGGGGAGGTTATGGCTACACCTTC. Translated, it gives CASRWVDRGGYGYTF.